This entry features one TCR beta chain sequence. The specificity of this receptor is unknown. Base qualities are not provided; no much larger clone lies one nucleotide away. The source of the sample is a study of blood T cell repertoires in COVID-19 (dated by TCRdb to 2018 to 2020). A note on the overall study: The collaborator samples originated in the United States, Italy and Spain and spanned the acute and convalescent phases of COVID-19. The samples were drawn from two sources: the first 160 participants of the ongoing ImmuneRACE study, and over 950 subjects contributed by 6 global collaborators. The repertoires were released in a freely available public database meant as a resource for research on the immune response to SARS-CoV-2. Deeply sampled blood TCRbeta repertoires from subjects exposed to, actively infected with, or recovered from COVID-19 were included in the dataset. The prospective study material was composed of cDNA or gDNA derived from T cells, B-cell-depleted T cells, or PBMCs. Where HLA class I and class II types were available, the types were taken from metadata supplied by the sample provider, not from assay-based typing. Sample metadata almost always included a de-identified subject ID, COVID-19 status, age in years and sex.

Participants in the prospective study were aged roughly 18 to 89 years, lived in about two dozen United States geographic areas, and enrolled through a virtual design. In the prospective study, cohorts were assigned on the basis of participant-reported clinical history obtained from a screening survey and a study questionnaire. ImmuneRACE Cohort 3 recovered participants were defined by two consecutive negative NP/OP PCR tests, healthcare professional clearance, or symptom resolution. In the prospective study, whole blood, serum and a nasopharyngeal or oropharyngeal swab were collected from each participant by mobile phlebotomists. Prospective study participants could optionally give additional blood draws and questionnaires over an approximately two-month period. Before DNA extraction, prospective study blood samples were shipped either frozen or at room temperature. TCRbeta CDR3 regions were amplified from genomic DNA by means of the immunoSEQ Assay, a bias-controlled multiplex PCR. In the original analysis: Nucleated cell counts per sample were estimated from amplification of reference gene primers within the assay. Sequence reads were collapsed and filtered to measure the absolute abundance of every unique TCRbeta CDR3 rearrangement. For each sample, productive Simpson clonality was calculated by taking the square root of Simpson's diversity index across productive rearrangements. TCRdb provides this immuneACCESS table in a form limited to in-frame rearrangements. Some clones are lacking; in checked studies, under half of them reflect an unresolved V gene, and why the rest are absent is not known. V, J and clone size are those of that table, while D and trimming were read from the DNA. The sample table shows about 300,000 clones, and approximately 90% are seen once. About 4.6% of the sample goes to the ten largest clones.

CDR1 and CDR2, looked up from the germline V gene (reference sequence), are SEHNR and FQNEAQ. From the cysteine up to the phenylalanine, the CDR3 has a length of 15 residues. This entry keeps only the CDR3 DNA: 45 bases, framed from base 1. V is trimmed back by 9 bases and J by 8 bases, and the junction contains 14 bases that no gene match accounts for. What the authors observed across the whole study: The amount of clinical and demographic metadata varied by source and participant and was provided uncurated.

The chain links TRBV7-9 with TRBJ2-1; 9 bases in the middle match TRBD2. The TCR was taken from a young man who had recovered from COVID-19. The specimen was PBMCs or T cells enriched from blood (not recorded which). The nucleotides read TGTGCCAGTGTAGCGGGAGCAAGGCCCGACGATGAGCAGTTCTTC. It codes for CASVAGARPDDEQFF. With all but the CDR3 taken from the reference TRBV7-9 and TRBJ2-1 genes, the full variable domain is: DTGVSQNPRHKITKRGQNVTFRCDPISEHNRLYWYRQTLGQGPEFLTYFQNEAQLEKSRLLSDRFSAERPKGSFSTLEIQRTEQGDSAMYLCASVAGARPDDEQFFGPGTRLTVL.